This is a list of T cell receptor beta chains from one sample in a study of T cells after yellow fever vaccination. A single record per CDR3 protein comes from TCRdb applying MiXCR to the 5' RACE reads. The sample includes under 200,000 distinct CDR3 sequences, less than 9% of them seen just once. Sequenced material: CD4+ T cells sorted from PBMCs, taken about 5 days after the first yellow fever vaccination. Receptors were obtained from a man between 18 and 35 years old who received the YFV17D yellow fever vaccine. Each CDR3 is given without its conserved first and last residue. Clone size appears in some rows only: once, few, many, or a class for an expanded clone.

size	V	J	length	CDR3
many	TRBV12-3/TRBV12-4	TRBJ1-6	14	ASTHFPQGYNSPLH
NA	TRBV5-1	TRBJ2-1	13	ASSILAGAHNEQF
NA	TRBV11-2	TRBJ2-2	14	ASSLWAATNTGELF
NA	TRBV4-3	TRBJ2-4	14	ASSQDNMRGANIQY
many	TRBV7-2	TRBJ2-3	14	ASSFVPLAGRDTQY
few	TRBV5-1	TRBJ1-6	12	ASSSAQGGSPLH
few	TRBV27	TRBJ2-3	11	ASSRGTTDTQY
few	TRBV11-3	TRBJ2-3	13	ASSLRDYRTDTQY
NA	TRBV12-3/TRBV12-4	TRBJ1-3	13	ASTLRTGPGNTIY
many	TRBV7-8	TRBJ2-6	13	ASSRRRTGANVLT
NA	TRBV19	TRBJ2-3	14	ASNIVWAGTRDTQY
NA	TRBV6-2/TRBV6-3	TRBJ2-1	11	ASSTGLGNEQF
many	TRBV6-5	TRBJ2-3	12	ASGMGGDQDTQY
few	TRBV18	TRBJ1-1	12	ASSPNVGDTEAF
many	TRBV7-2	TRBJ2-5	12	ASSSNIAGGAQY
NA	TRBV20-1	TRBJ1-4	11	SAPRGTDEKLF
many	TRBV5-1	TRBJ2-2	12	ASSYQQGSGELF
many	TRBV12-3/TRBV12-4	TRBJ2-1	15	ASKSGLAGDRNNEQF
many	TRBV7-9	TRBJ2-2	12	ASTWTANTGELF
many	TRBV12-3/TRBV12-4	TRBJ1-2	10	ASRAGSYGYT
NA	TRBV4-1	TRBJ1-5	14	ASSPRTRGLSQPQH
many	TRBV12-3/TRBV12-4	TRBJ1-5	13	ASSLVDGRNQPQH